A single sample is the source of the 29 T cell receptor beta chains below, sequenced in a study of cytomegalovirus exposure and HLA in healthy donors. The PCR employed 60 Vbeta primers together with 13 Jbeta primers. Sequencing used immunoSEQ multiplex PCR; TCRdb keeps in-frame clones, though not all of them. This sample yields approximately 120,000 clones, of which roughly 76% are seen a single time; 13% belongs to the top ten. Specimen: PBMCs. Receptors were obtained from a woman in her fifties or sixties in good health and CMV-seropositive.

The chain carries TRBV2 and TRBJ2-7; D is perhaps TRBD1 (5 bases). The CDR3 has 13 residues. Per germline, CDR1 SNHLY and CDR2 FYNNEI. V was clipped by 4 bases and J by 3 bases, with 10 bases between them. This CDR3 is CASSAGRDYEQYF. The CDR3 DNA sequence: TGTGCCAGCAGTGCTGGCAGGGACTACGAGCAGTACTTC.

This clone showed up just once. The J gene is TRBJ1-1, the V gene TRBV18; maybe TRBD1 (6 bases). Germline V CDR1 and CDR2: KGHSH, LQKENI. Trimming stripped 3 bases from V and 1 base from J, with 18 bases between. This CDR3 comprises 17 residues. The DNA of the CDR3 is TGTGCCAGCTCACCCACCATCATACAGGGCGGGAACACTGAAGCTTTCTTT. Translation gives CASSPTIIQGGNTEAFF. Based on the CDR3 plus reference TRBV18 and TRBJ1-1, the full variable domain is NAGVMQNPRHLVRRRGQEARLRCSPMKGHSHVYWYRQLPEEGLKFMVYLQKENIIDESGMPKERFSAEFPKEGPSILRIQQVVRGDSAAYFCASSPTIIQGGNTEAFFGQGTRLTVV.

This rearrangement joins TRBV6-6 to TRBJ2-3, with a weak D call TRBD2 (7 bases). This CDR3 comprises 14 residues. V gave up 8 bases and J gave up 0 bases, with 12 bases separating them. CDR1 and CDR2 (germline): MNHNY, SVGAGI (reference sequence). As DNA, the CDR3 is TGTGCCAGCGGGGGGGGCCATAGCACAGATACGCAGTATTTT. Translated, it gives CASGGGHSTDTQYF.

This chain links TRBV12-5 with TRBJ1-5; no definite D call. V was clipped by 1 base and J by 5 bases, with 6 bases between them. CDR3 length: 13 residues. Germline V gives CDR1 LGHNT, CDR2 FRNRAP. This CDR3 is CASGLDSYQPQHF. CDR3 nucleotide sequence: TGTGCTAGTGGTTTGGATTCTTATCAGCCCCAGCATTTT.

This chain uses TRBV11-1 with TRBJ2-1; 8 bases align to TRBD2. With 5 bases clipped from V and 8 bases from J, the junction kept 8 bases outside the gene matches. The CDR3 runs to 14 residues. Germline CDR1 SGHAT, CDR2 FQDESV (reference sequence). The CDR3 is CASSPGRGADEQFF. In DNA, the CDR3 is TGTGCCAGCAGCCCCGGGCGGGGGGCCGATGAGCAGTTCTTC.

The V and J genes are TRBV11-2 and TRBJ1-1; weak D call: TRBD1 (5 bases). There are 13 residues in the CDR3. Germline assignment: CDR1 SGHAT and CDR2 FQNNGV. Trimming removed 4 bases from V and 5 bases from J, with 11 bases in between. The CDR3 DNA reads TGTGCCAGCAGCTCAGGGTTGGGGACTGAAGCTTTCTTT. Amino acid sequence: CASSSGLGTEAFF.

The rearrangement joins TRBV6-5 to TRBJ2-7; 9 bases line up with TRBD2. V shed 4 bases, J shed 3 bases, and the junction held 10 bases outside the gene matches. The CDR3 length is 16 residues. The germline CDR1 and CDR2 sequences are MNHEY and SVGAGI. The CDR3, as DNA: TGTGCCAGCAGTTCAAGTGAGCGGGAGGTATACTACGAGCAGTACTTC. Its translation is CASSSSEREVYYEQYF.

This clone was found once. The V and J genes are TRBV30 and TRBJ2-5; D perhaps matches TRBD2 (5 bases). This CDR3 contains 12 residues. Trimming shortened V by 2 bases and J by 5 bases, and 9 bases separated the two germline ends. CDR1 GTSNPN and CDR2 SVGIG come from the germline V gene (reference sequence). CDR3 coding DNA: TGTGCCTGGAGTACATCGGGGGAGACCCAGTACTTC. As protein: CAWSTSGETQYF.

The gene calls are TRBV7-2 and TRBJ2-7; 8 bases are a match to TRBD1. The CDR3 is 14 residues long. Germline V gene data show CDR1 as SGHTA and CDR2 as FQGNSA. With 4 bases clipped from V and 3 bases from J, the junction kept 5 bases outside the gene matches. CDR3 sequence (DNA): TGTGCCAGCAGCTCATCTGGGACAGGCTACGAGCAGTACTTC. It codes for CASSSSGTGYEQYF.

The rearrangement joins TRBV18 to TRBJ2-2, with TRBD2 matching 10 bases. Germline V gene sequence: CDR1 KGHSH, CDR2 LQKENI. The CDR3 is made up of 16 amino acids. Trimming took 5 bases from V and 5 from J; bases not matched to a gene: 8. The CDR3 loop reads CASSANGLAVTGELFF. The DNA for the CDR3 is TGTGCCAGCTCAGCTAACGGACTAGCGGTGACCGGGGAGCTGTTTTTT.

The rearrangement uses TRBV9 and TRBJ1-1; possibly TRBD1 for D (6 bases). CDR1 and CDR2 (germline): SGDLS, YYNGEE. The V gene lost 4 bases and the J gene lost 2 bases, with 12 bases spanning the gap. The CDR3 covers 14 residues. CDR3 sequence: CASSLGASNTEAFF. The DNA of the CDR3 is TGTGCCAGCAGCCTGGGGGCGAGCAACACTGAAGCTTTCTTT.

The chain has TRBV5-6 and TRBJ1-5, with D tentatively TRBD1 (6 bases). Germline lookup yields CDR1 SGHDT and CDR2 YYEEEE. The CDR3 sequence is 14 residues long. V was shortened by 4 bases and J by 6 bases, with 14 bases between the two germline ends. CDR3 DNA sequence: TGTGCCAGCAGCCCCAACAGGGTTTCTCAGCCCCAGCATTTT. It codes for CASSPNRVSQPQHF.

This chain connects TRBV15 to TRBJ2-5; D is unclear. The end of the DNA fits TRBJ2-7 better, so the J call may be wrong. The CDR3 is 13 residues long. Germline loops: CDR1 LNHNV, CDR2 YYDKDF (reference sequence). CDR3 sequence reads: CATSREFGYEQYF. In nucleotides, the CDR3 is TGTGCCACCAGCAGAGAATTTGGTTACGAGCAGTACTTC.

This sequence joins TRBV15 and TRBJ2-2, with 9 bases identical to TRBD1. This CDR3 region has 14 residues. Germline lookup yields CDR1 LNHNV and CDR2 YYDKDF (reference sequence). Trimming took 2 bases from V and 6 from J; bases not matched to a gene: 1. The CDR3 here is CATSRRTGAGELFF. The CDR3 DNA sequence: TGTGCCACCAGCAGACGGACAGGGGCCGGGGAGCTGTTTTTT.

This clone came up once. V gene TRBV5-4 combines with J gene TRBJ1-2, with 8 positions matching TRBD1. J was trimmed by 0 bases and V by 5 bases; bases with no gene match: 12. Germline values: CDR1 SGHNT, CDR2 YYREEE (reference sequence). The CDR3 has 17 amino acids. The CDR3 sequence: CASRGWTGNIANYGYTF. The DNA for the CDR3 is TGTGCCAGCAGGGGGTGGACAGGGAATATAGCTAACTATGGCTACACCTTC. The entire variable domain, with the rest obtained from reference TRBV5-4 and TRBJ1-2, is as follows: ETGVTQSPTHLIKTRGQQVTLRCSSQSGHNTVSWYQQALGQGPQFIFQYYREEENGRGNFPPRFSGLQFPNYSSELNVNALELDDSALYLCASRGWTGNIANYGYTFGSGTRLTVV.

The chain couples TRBV11-3 to TRBJ2-2, with 8 bases matching TRBD1. This CDR3 comprises 15 residues. After removal of 2 bases from V and 6 bases from J, the junction contained 5 bases not matched to a gene. Germline-derived CDR1 and CDR2 are SGHNT and YENEEA. DNA for the CDR3: TGTGCCAGCAGCTTATCAGGGGGCCAAGCCGGGGAGCTGTTTTTT. Translation: CASSLSGGQAGELFF.

The V and J genes are TRBV6-5 and TRBJ2-5; D might be TRBD1 (6 bases). Germline V gives CDR1 MNHEY, CDR2 SVGAGI. This CDR3 has 13 residues. V lost 6 bases to trimming and J lost 6 bases, with 14 bases between them. The CDR3 DNA reads as TGTGCCAGCAGCCACGACAGGCTCAAGACCCAGTACTTC. Amino acid sequence: CASSHDRLKTQYF.

This rearrangement joins TRBV4-3 to TRBJ1-2; D remains ambiguous. The V gene lost 0 bases and the J gene lost 3 bases, with 14 bases spanning the gap. The CDR3 length is 16 residues. In germline, CDR1 is LGHNA, CDR2 YSLEER. The CDR3 bases are TGCGCCAGCAGCCAAGATCTTGCAGACATCGACTATGGCTACACCTTC. It specifies CASSQDLADIDYGYTF.

The CDR3 DNA follows: TGTGCCAGTAGTTGGCGGAGGAACACTGAAGCTTTCTTT. Translating gives CASSWRRNTEAFF. This chain connects TRBV19 to TRBJ1-1; no clear D. The CDR3 totals 13 residues. Germline values: CDR1 LNHDA, CDR2 SQIVND (reference sequence). V was clipped by 5 bases and J by 1 base, with 8 bases between them.

The chain couples TRBV12-5 to TRBJ2-7; D unresolved. Per germline, CDR1 LGHNT and CDR2 FRNRAP. This CDR3 region has 12 residues. Trimming stripped 2 bases from V and 3 bases from J, with 5 bases between. CDR3 residues: CASGLINYEQYF. CDR3 DNA: TGTGCTAGTGGTTTGATAAACTACGAGCAGTACTTC.

This clone was observed a handful of times. The chain combines TRBV29-1 with TRBJ1-1; maybe TRBD1 (5 bases). Germline V gene lookup returns CDR1 SQVTM and CDR2 ANQGSEA. CDR3 length: 12 amino acids. V lost 1 base and J 3 bases, leaving 6 bases between the germline ends. CDR3 bases: TGCAGCGTTGAAGCGACAGACACTGAAGCTTTCTTT. The encoded protein is CSVEATDTEAFF.

The chain is built from TRBV5-1 and TRBJ1-2; 11 positions match TRBD1. V was pared by 4 bases and J by 4 bases, with 6 bases of the junction left unmatched. The germline V gene encodes CDR1 SGHRS and CDR2 YFSETQ. There are 15 residues in the CDR3. The chain's CDR3 is CASSLTGQGVYGYTF. The CDR3 coding sequence is TGCGCCAGCAGCCTTACGGGACAGGGGGTCTATGGCTACACCTTC.

The CDR3 region is CASSEAGGYSNQPQHF. The CDR3 DNA follows: TGTGCCAGCAGTGAAGCTGGGGGGTATAGCAATCAGCCCCAGCATTTT. This chain joins TRBV2 and TRBJ1-5, with TRBD1 as a possible D gene (5 bases). The length of the CDR3 is 16 residues. Germline lookup yields CDR1 SNHLY and CDR2 FYNNEI. V lost 0 bases and J 0 bases, leaving 9 bases between the germline ends. The full variable domain, rest sourced from reference TRBV2 and TRBJ1-5, is EPEVTQTPSHQVTQMGQEVILRCVPISNHLYFYWYRQILGQKVEFLVSFYNNEISEKSEIFDDQFSVERPDGSNFTLKIRSTKLEDSAMYFCASSEAGGYSNQPQHFGDGTRLSIL.

The chain combines TRBV30 with TRBJ1-3; perhaps TRBD1 as D (5 bases). Per the germline V gene, CDR1 is GTSNPN and CDR2 is SVGIG (reference sequence). V lost 3 bases to trimming and J lost 0 bases, with 15 bases between them. The CDR3 runs to 16 residues. For the CDR3, the DNA is TGTGCCTGGAGGGAGGGACCGAAATACTCTGGAAACACCATATATTTT. Residues: CAWREGPKYSGNTIYF.

The J gene is TRBJ1-5, the V gene TRBV2, with D possibly TRBD1 on 6 matching bases. Germline V gives CDR1 SNHLY, CDR2 FYNNEI. Trimming shortened V by 5 bases and J by 0 bases, and 11 bases separated the two germline ends. The CDR3 has 15 amino acids. The CDR3 protein is CASSQDSLSNQPQHF. The CDR3 DNA is TGTGCCAGCAGTCAGGACAGCCTTAGCAATCAGCCCCAGCATTTT.

The gene calls are TRBV28 and TRBJ1-2; D uncertain. Germline V gene lookup returns CDR1 MDHEN and CDR2 SYDVKM. This CDR3 spans 11 amino acids. Trimming cost V 6 bases and J 4 bases, with 6 bases left between them. The CDR3 DNA reads as TGTGCCAGCAGAGGAGCCTATGGCTACACCTTC. Translation: CASRGAYGYTF.

The chain joins TRBV6-5 to TRBJ2-5; TRBD1 agrees at 11 bases. The CDR3 is made up of 14 amino acids. The ends lost 6 bases at V and 5 bases at J; junction bases unmatched: 5. Per the germline V gene, CDR1 is MNHEY and CDR2 is SVGAGI. The CDR3 loop reads CASRWTGGWETQYF. Here the CDR3 DNA reads TGTGCCAGCAGGTGGACAGGGGGCTGGGAGACCCAGTACTTC.

The chain has TRBV6-5 and TRBJ2-7; 8 positions match TRBD1. This CDR3 is 15 amino acids long. V dropped 4 bases and J dropped 0; count of bases not matched to a gene: 5. Germline CDR1 is MNHEY and CDR2 is SVGAGI. The CDR3 region has the DNA TGTGCCAGCAGTTCCAGACAGGGGTCCTCCTACGAGCAGTACTTC. This encodes CASSSRQGSSYEQYF.

The chain joins TRBV5-6 to TRBJ2-5, with unresolved D. The J call may not be correct, given that the DNA end is closer to TRBJ2-7. Germline loops: CDR1 SGHDT, CDR2 YYEEEE. The CDR3 consists of 11 residues. The CDR3 DNA reads TGTGCCAGCAGCTTGAGCAACGAGCAGTACTTC. Protein: CASSLSNEQYF.